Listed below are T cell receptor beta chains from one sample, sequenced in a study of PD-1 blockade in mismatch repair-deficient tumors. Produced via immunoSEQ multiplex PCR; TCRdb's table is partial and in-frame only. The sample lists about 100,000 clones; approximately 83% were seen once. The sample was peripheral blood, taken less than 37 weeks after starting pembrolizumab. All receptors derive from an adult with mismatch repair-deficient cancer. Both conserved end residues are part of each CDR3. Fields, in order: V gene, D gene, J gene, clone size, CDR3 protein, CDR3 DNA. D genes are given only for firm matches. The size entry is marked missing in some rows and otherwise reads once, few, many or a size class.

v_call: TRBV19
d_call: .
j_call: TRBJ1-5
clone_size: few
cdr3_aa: CASSIEAGSQPQHF
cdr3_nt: TGTGCCAGTAGTATAGAAGCAGGGAGTCAGCCCCAGCATTTT

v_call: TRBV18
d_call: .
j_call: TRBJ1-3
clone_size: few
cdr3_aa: CASSPPGNTIYF
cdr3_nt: TGTGCCAGCTCACCACCGGGAAACACCATATATTTT

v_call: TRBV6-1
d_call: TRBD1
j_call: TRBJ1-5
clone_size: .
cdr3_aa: CASSGQGGQPQHF
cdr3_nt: TGTGCCAGCAGCGGACAGGGGGGGCAGCCCCAGCATTTT

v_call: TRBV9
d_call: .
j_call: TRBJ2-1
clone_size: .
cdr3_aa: CASSAGRGGGDEQFF
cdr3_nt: TGTGCCAGCAGTGCCGGAAGGGGGGGAGGCGATGAGCAGTTCTTC

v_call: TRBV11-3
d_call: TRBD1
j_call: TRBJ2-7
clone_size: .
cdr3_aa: CASSLGMGQGAYEQYF
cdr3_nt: TGTGCCAGCAGCTTAGGAATGGGACAGGGGGCCTACGAGCAGTACTTC

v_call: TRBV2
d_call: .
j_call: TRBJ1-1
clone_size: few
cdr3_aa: CASSVSGNTEAFF
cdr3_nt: TGTGCCAGCAGTGTTTCAGGGAACACTGAAGCTTTCTTT

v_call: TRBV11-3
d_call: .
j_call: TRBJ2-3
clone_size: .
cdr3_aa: CASSFRSGTSDTQYF
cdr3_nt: TGTGCCAGCAGCTTTCGTAGCGGTACATCAGATACGCAGTATTTT

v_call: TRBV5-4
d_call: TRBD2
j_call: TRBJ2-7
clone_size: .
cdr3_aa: CASSSGLAKTYEQYF
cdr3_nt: TGTGCCAGCAGCTCTGGACTAGCGAAAACCTACGAGCAGTACTTC

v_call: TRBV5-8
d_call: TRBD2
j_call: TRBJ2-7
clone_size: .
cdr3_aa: CAIAGLAYPYEQYF
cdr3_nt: TGTGCCATCGCGGGACTAGCGTACCCCTACGAGCAGTACTTC

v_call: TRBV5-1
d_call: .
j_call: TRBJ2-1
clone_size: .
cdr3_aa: CASSPTPEPNEQFF
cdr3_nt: TGCGCCAGCAGCCCCACCCCAGAGCCGAATGAGCAGTTCTTC

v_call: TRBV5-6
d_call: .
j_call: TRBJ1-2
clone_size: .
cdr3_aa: CASSLGSVNYGYTF
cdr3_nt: TGTGCCAGCAGCTTGGGCAGCGTCAACTATGGCTACACCTTC

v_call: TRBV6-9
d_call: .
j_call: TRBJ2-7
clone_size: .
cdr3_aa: CASIGSYEQYF
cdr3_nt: TGTGCCAGCATTGGGTCCTACGAGCAGTACTTC

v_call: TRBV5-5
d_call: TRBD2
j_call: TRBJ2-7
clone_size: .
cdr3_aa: CASSRGLASYEQYF
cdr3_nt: TGTGCCAGCAGCCGGGGACTAGCCTCCTACGAGCAGTACTTC

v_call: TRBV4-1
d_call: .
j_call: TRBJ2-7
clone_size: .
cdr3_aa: CASSQAAVGGYEQYF
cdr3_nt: TGCGCCAGCAGCCAAGCGGCGGTCGGAGGGTACGAGCAGTACTTC

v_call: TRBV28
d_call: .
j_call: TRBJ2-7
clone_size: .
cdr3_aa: CASSSWTAGPYEQYF
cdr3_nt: TGTGCCAGCAGTTCGTGGACCGCGGGGCCCTACGAGCAGTACTTC

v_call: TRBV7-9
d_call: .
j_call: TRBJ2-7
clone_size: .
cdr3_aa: CASSQGSYEQYF
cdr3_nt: TGTGCCAGCAGCCAGGGCTCCTACGAGCAGTACTTC

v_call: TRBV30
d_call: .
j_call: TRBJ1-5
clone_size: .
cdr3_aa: CAWSRVAQSQHF
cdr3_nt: TGTGCCTGGAGTAGGGTAGCTCAGTCCCAGCATTTT

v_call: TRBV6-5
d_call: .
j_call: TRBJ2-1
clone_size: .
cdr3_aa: CASSRDFNNEQFF
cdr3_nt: TGTGCCAGCAGTCGGGACTTCAACAATGAGCAGTTCTTC

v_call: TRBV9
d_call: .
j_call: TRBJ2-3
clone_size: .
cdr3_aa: CASSVGVGLDTQYF
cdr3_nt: TGTGCCAGCAGCGTAGGAGTGGGATTAGATACGCAGTATTTT

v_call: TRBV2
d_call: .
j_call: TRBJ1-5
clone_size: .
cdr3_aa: CASRDRRSNQPQHF
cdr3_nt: TGTGCCAGCAGGGATCGGAGGAGCAATCAGCCCCAGCATTTT

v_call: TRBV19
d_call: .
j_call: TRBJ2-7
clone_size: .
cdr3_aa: CASSIDSWAASYEQYF
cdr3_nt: TGTGCCAGTAGTATAGATAGTTGGGCGGCTTCCTACGAGCAGTACTTC

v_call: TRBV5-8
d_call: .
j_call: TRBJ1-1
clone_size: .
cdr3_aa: CASSLGHVGDTEAFF
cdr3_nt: TGTGCCAGCAGCTTGGGTCACGTGGGGGACACTGAAGCTTTCTTT

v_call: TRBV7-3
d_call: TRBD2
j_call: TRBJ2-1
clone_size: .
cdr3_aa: CASSLQSGGPSNEQFF
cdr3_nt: TGTGCCAGCAGCCTTCAATCGGGAGGGCCAAGCAATGAGCAGTTCTTC

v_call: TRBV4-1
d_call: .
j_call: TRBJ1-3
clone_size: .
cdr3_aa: CASSQRDSSGNTIYF
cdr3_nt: TGCGCCAGCAGCCAAAGAGACAGCTCTGGAAACACCATATATTTT

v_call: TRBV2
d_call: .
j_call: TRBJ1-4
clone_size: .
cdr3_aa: CASSLQGEKLFF
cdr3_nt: TGTGCCAGCAGTCTGCAAGGGGAAAAACTGTTTTTT

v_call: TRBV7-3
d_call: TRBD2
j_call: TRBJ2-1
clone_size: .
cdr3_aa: CASSLTGGRALYNEQFF
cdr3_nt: TGTGCCAGCAGCTTAACGGGCGGGAGGGCCCTATACAATGAGCAGTTCTTC

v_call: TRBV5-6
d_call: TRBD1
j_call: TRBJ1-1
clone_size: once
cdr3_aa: CASSPGTGKTTEAFF
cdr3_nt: TGTGCCAGCAGCCCTGGGACAGGGAAGACCACTGAAGCTTTCTTT

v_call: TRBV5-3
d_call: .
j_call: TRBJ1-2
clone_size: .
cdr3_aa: CASSLATEFNYGYTF
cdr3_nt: TGTGCCAGCAGCTTGGCGACGGAATTTAACTATGGCTACACCTTC

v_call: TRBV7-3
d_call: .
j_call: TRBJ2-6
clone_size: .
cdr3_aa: CASSLLGGTANVLTF
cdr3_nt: TGTGCCAGCAGCCTCCTCGGGGGTACGGCCAACGTCCTGACTTTC

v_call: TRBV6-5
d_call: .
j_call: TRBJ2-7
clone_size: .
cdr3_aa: CASSQRGTEQYF
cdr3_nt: TGTGCCAGCAGCCAGAGGGGAACCGAGCAGTACTTC

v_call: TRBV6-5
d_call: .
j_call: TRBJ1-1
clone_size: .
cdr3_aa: CASSYDRKNTEAFF
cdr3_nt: TGTGCCAGCAGTTACGACAGGAAGAACACTGAAGCTTTCTTT

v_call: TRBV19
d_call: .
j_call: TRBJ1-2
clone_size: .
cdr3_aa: CASTRGGPYGYTF
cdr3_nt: TGTGCCAGTACCCGCGGGGGCCCGTATGGCTACACCTTC

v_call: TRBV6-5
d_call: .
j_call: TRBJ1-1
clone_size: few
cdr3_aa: CASSDYRRQNTEAFF
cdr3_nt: TGTGCCAGCAGTGACTATAGGAGACAGAACACTGAAGCTTTCTTT

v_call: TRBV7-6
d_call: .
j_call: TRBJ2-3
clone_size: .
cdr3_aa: CASSSTPVLALNTDTQYF
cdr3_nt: TGTGCCAGCAGTTCTACCCCCGTCCTAGCGTTGAACACAGATACGCAGTATTTT

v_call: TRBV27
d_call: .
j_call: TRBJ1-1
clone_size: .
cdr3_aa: CASSYRQNTEAFF
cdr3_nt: TGTGCCAGCAGTTATAGACAGAACACTGAAGCTTTCTTT

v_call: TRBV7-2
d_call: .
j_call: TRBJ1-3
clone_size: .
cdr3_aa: CASSFGAVAAGNTIYF
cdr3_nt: TGTGCCAGCAGCTTTGGTGCCGTGGCGGCTGGAAACACCATATATTTT

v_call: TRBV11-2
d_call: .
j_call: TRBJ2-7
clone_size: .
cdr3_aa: CASSLDRNYEQYF
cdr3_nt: TGTGCCAGCAGCTTAGATCGAAATTACGAGCAGTACTTC

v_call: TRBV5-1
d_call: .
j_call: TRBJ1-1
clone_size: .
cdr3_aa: CASSLALGSLPEAFF
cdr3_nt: TGCGCCAGCAGCTTGGCCCTGGGTTCGTTACCTGAAGCTTTCTTT

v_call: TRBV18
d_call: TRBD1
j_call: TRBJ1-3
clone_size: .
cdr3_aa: CASSQQGATGNTIYF
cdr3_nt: TGTGCCAGCTCGCAACAGGGGGCGACTGGAAACACCATATATTTT

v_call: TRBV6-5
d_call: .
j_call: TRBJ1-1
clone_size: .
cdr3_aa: CASRLSGRGTEAFF
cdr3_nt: TGTGCCAGCAGATTATCGGGCAGGGGCACTGAAGCTTTCTTT

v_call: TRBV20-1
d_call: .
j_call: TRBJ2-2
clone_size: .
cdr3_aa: CSARGPGELFF
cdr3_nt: TGCAGTGCTAGAGGTCCCGGGGAGCTGTTTTTT

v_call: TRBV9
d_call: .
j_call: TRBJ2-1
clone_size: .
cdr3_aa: CASSVRANEQFF
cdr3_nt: TGTGCCAGCAGCGTGAGAGCAAATGAGCAGTTCTTC

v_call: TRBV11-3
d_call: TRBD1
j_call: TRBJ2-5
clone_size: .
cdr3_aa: CASSPIVGQGETQYF
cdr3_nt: TGTGCCAGCAGCCCAATAGTGGGACAGGGAGAGACCCAGTACTTC

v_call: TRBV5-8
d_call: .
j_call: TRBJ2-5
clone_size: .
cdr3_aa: CASAPEETQYF
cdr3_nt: TGTGCCAGCGCACCGGAAGAGACCCAGTACTTC

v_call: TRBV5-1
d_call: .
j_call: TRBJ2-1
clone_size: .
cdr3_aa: CASSLEEGDRQYNEQFF
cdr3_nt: TGCGCCAGCAGCTTGGAGGAGGGGGACAGACAATACAATGAGCAGTTCTTC

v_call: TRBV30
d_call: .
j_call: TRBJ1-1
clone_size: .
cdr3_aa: CAWSSDSWNTEAFF
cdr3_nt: TGTGCCTGGAGCTCGGACAGTTGGAACACTGAAGCTTTCTTT

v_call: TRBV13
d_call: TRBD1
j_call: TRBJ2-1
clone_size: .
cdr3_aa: CASSLGQGDYNEQFF
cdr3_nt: TGTGCCAGCAGCCTCGGACAGGGCGACTACAATGAGCAGTTCTTC

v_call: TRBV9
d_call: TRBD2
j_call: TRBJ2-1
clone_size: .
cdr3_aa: CASSVVPGLAGSYNEQFF
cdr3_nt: TGTGCCAGCAGCGTAGTCCCGGGACTAGCGGGTTCCTACAATGAGCAGTTCTTC

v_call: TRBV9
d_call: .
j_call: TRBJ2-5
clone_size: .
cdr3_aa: CASSSWGEVQETQYF
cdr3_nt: TGTGCCAGCAGCTCTTGGGGAGAGGTACAAGAGACCCAGTACTTC

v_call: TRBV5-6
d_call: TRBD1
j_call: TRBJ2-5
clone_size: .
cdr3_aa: CASSWTGGETQYF
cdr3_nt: TGTGCCAGCAGCTGGACAGGGGGAGAGACCCAGTACTTC

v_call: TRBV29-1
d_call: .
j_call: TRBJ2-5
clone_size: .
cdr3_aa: CSVTTQETQYF
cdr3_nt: TGCAGCGTAACGACTCAAGAGACCCAGTACTTC

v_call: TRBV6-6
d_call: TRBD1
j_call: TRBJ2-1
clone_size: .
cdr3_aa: CASSYSPGQVYNEQFF
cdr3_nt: TGTGCCAGCAGTTACTCTCCAGGACAGGTCTACAATGAGCAGTTCTTC

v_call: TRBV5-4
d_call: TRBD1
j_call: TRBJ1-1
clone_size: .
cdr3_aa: CASSLGQGGTEAFF
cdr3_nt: TGTGCCAGCAGCCTAGGACAGGGAGGTACTGAAGCTTTCTTT

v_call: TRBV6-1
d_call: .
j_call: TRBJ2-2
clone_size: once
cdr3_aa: CASSTRGGGELFF
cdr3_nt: TGTGCCAGCAGCACCAGGGGAGGCGGGGAGCTGTTTTTT